This TCR beta chain was identified during a study of T cell responses to AZD1222 COVID-19 vaccine. Regarding the study as a whole: Regions 160-218 and 743-854 held dominance among vaccine-associated CD4 TCRs, which spanned spike.

The CDR3 is 15 amino acids. J lost 2 bases, V lost 0 bases, and 0 bases had no gene match. CDR1 SGDLS and CDR2 YYNGEE come from the germline V gene. This clone appeared once. Its specificity is not known. This table comes from immunoSEQ multiplex PCR, and its TCRdb copy is limited to in-frame clones, with some not included. The repertoire holds fewer than 150,000 clones, around 90% seen once, with approximately 6% in the top ten. This TCR derives from an adult who received the AZD1222 COVID-19 vaccine. The starting material was peripheral blood, obtained 28 days after the second AZD1222 dose. The J gene is TRBJ1-3, the V gene TRBV9, with 9 bases fitting TRBD1. CDR3 in amino acids: CASSVGTGAGNTIYF. CDR3 in DNA: TGTGCCAGCAGCGTAGGGACAGGGGCTGGAAACACCATATATTTT.